A selection of T cell receptor beta chains follows, all from one sample in a study of molecular identifiers for immune sequencing clone quantification. In TCRdb, the PCR reads were re-called with MiXCR into one record per CDR3 protein. Counted here are approximately 590,000 distinct CDR3 sequences, about 25% occurring once; the ten biggest clones make up 0.75% to 0.8%. The sequenced sample consisted of naive CD8+ T cells from blood, with Jurkat cell RNA spiked in. Receptors originate from a human donor in good health. Some libraries in this study had Jurkat cell RNA spiked in. The CDR3 runs from the conserved cysteine through the conserved F or W. The D gene is left open where the match is weak. Part of the rows lack a size; the others show once, few, many or a class for expanded clones.

TGTGCCAGCAGCTTCGGGACCTACGAGCAGTACTTC	CASSFGTYEQYF	many	TRBV5-4	TRBJ2-7	NA
TGTGCCAGCAGACTCCCGGGACTAGGCTCCTACAATGAGCAGTTCTTC	CASRLPGLGSYNEQFF	NA	TRBV5-8	TRBJ2-1	TRBD2
TGTGTCAGCAGTTATTTGGGGGCGAGGGTTGAGCAGTTCTTC	CVSSYLGARVEQFF	NA	TRBV6-2/TRBV6-3	TRBJ2-1	NA
TGTGCCAGCAGCGACGGCTATCTGAACACTGAAGCTTTCTTT	CASSDGYLNTEAFF	many	TRBV28	TRBJ1-1	NA
TGTGCCAGCAGCCAAGTAAAACACTACGAGCAGTACTTC	CASSQVKHYEQYF	few	TRBV4-2	TRBJ2-7	NA
TGTGCCAGCAGCCTAGGGGGCGGCGAGCAGTACTTC	CASSLGGGEQYF	many	TRBV7-9	TRBJ2-7	TRBD1
TGTGCCAGCAGCCAAGAACCGGTTATCCAGGGGTACAATGAGCAGTTCTTC	CASSQEPVIQGYNEQFF	NA	TRBV14	TRBJ2-1	NA
TGCAGTGCGTCGACGGGGCTGGTGACTGAAGCTTTCTTT	CSASTGLVTEAFF	many	TRBV20-1	TRBJ1-1	NA
TGTGTCAGCAGCGTAGGGAGCAATCAGCCCCAGCATTTT	CVSSVGSNQPQHF	NA	TRBV9	TRBJ1-5	NA
TGTGCCAGTAGCAGGGACGGACGACTCAATCAGCCCCAGCATTTT	CASSRDGRLNQPQHF	NA	TRBV19	TRBJ1-5	NA
TGTGCCACCAGCAGAGAAGGCCAGGGAAGGGAGACCCAGTACTTC	CATSREGQGRETQYF	NA	TRBV15	TRBJ2-5	NA
TGTGCCAGCAGCTTAGCGCCCGCCTACGAGCAGTACTTC	CASSLAPAYEQYF	many	TRBV11-2	TRBJ2-7	NA
TGTGCCAGCAGTTACTCATTAGGGGGGGCTAGCACAGATACGCAGTATTTT	CASSYSLGGASTDTQYF	many	TRBV6-5	TRBJ2-3	NA
TGTGCCAGCAGCTTGGATGGTGTGGGGGTAAGCGAGACCCAGTACTTC	CASSLDGVGVSETQYF	few	TRBV5-4	TRBJ2-5	NA
TGTGCCTGGAGTCGACAGGGTTCTAGCACAGATACGCAGTATTTT	CAWSRQGSSTDTQYF	few	TRBV30	TRBJ2-3	TRBD1
TGTGCCAGCAGTGAATCCTTCGGGACACCACGCACAGATACGCAGTATTTT	CASSESFGTPRTDTQYF	few	TRBV6-1	TRBJ2-3	NA
TGCAGCGTTGAGGGGGTACAGGAAGATACGCAGTATTTT	CSVEGVQEDTQYF	many	TRBV29-1	TRBJ2-3	NA
TGTGCCAGCAGTTTAGCCGGAACCCGGGGTCCTGAAGAGACCCAGTACTTC	CASSLAGTRGPEETQYF	NA	TRBV12-3/TRBV12-4	TRBJ2-5	NA
TGTGCCAGCAGCTATGGGACAGGGAGTACGAAGACCCAGTACTTC	CASSYGTGSTKTQYF	NA	TRBV6-5	TRBJ2-5	TRBD1
TGTGCCAGCAGCCCCCCCCGAGCTTTCTTT	CASSPPRAFF	many	TRBV3-1	TRBJ1-1	NA
TGTGCCAGCAGCGAATGGACAGATTGGGCCGGGGAGCTGTTTTTT	CASSEWTDWAGELFF	many	TRBV11-2	TRBJ2-2	NA
TGTGCCAGCAGCTTGTGGCCTAGCGGCTCCTCCGCGCCGTACTTC	CASSLWPSGSSAPYF	NA	TRBV7-6	TRBJ2-7	TRBD2
TGCAGTGCTCCGGACCGGGACACGGCCTATAGCAATCAGCCCCAGCATTTT	CSAPDRDTAYSNQPQHF	NA	TRBV20-1	TRBJ1-5	NA
TGTGCCAGCAGCTTAGGATTGACTAGCGGGGGGAAAAGGGCAGATACGCAGTATTTT	CASSLGLTSGGKRADTQYF	many	TRBV7-2	TRBJ2-3	TRBD2
TGTGCCAGTAGTATTAGGTGGGGCGCCGTGAACACTGAAGCTTTCTTT	CASSIRWGAVNTEAFF	NA	TRBV19	TRBJ1-1	NA
TGTGCCAGCAGTACCCCTAGCAGCTGGACCGAGCAGTACTTC	CASSTPSSWTEQYF	NA	TRBV28	TRBJ2-7	NA
TGTGCCAGCAGTTTCAACCTGGGGTCCGAGCAGTACTTC	CASSFNLGSEQYF	few	TRBV27	TRBJ2-7	NA
TGTGCCAGCAGCTTGCGACGGGGCGAGGATACGCAGTATTTT	CASSLRRGEDTQYF	many	TRBV5-4	TRBJ2-3	NA
TGTGCCAGCAGCTGGCAGGGGTATCAGCCCCAGCATTTT	CASSWQGYQPQHF	few	TRBV7-3	TRBJ1-5	NA
TGTGCCAGCAGCCAGGGGGCGGGGACAGATACGCAGTATTTT	CASSQGAGTDTQYF	NA	TRBV12-3/TRBV12-4	TRBJ2-3	TRBD1
TGTGCCACCAGTGATGGGTCGGGAGGGGCCGTGTTTTATTTT	CATSDGSGGAVFYF	NA	TRBV24-1	TRBJ2-3	TRBD2
TGTGCCAGCAGCTTAGGGGCGGGGATCTACAATGAGCAGTTCTTC	CASSLGAGIYNEQFF	NA	TRBV7-2	TRBJ2-1	NA
TGTGCCTGGAGGGGGTTTGCGAGCTCCTACAATGAGCAGTTCTTC	CAWRGFASSYNEQFF	NA	TRBV30	TRBJ2-1	NA
TGTGCCATCACCACAGGGTCGTCCAATCAGCCCCAGCATTTT	CAITTGSSNQPQHF	NA	TRBV12-3/TRBV12-4	TRBJ1-5	NA
TGTGCTAGTTGGGGGGACGCACAAGAGACCCAGTACTTC	CASWGDAQETQYF	NA	TRBV12-5	TRBJ2-5	NA
TGTGCCAGCAGCTCTACGTTTAGCGGGGAGAACAATGAGCAGTTCTTC	CASSSTFSGENNEQFF	few	TRBV7-9	TRBJ2-1	TRBD2
TGTGCCAGCAGCTCGAGATGGGGACCGTCGGGGGAGACCCAGTACTTC	CASSSRWGPSGETQYF	few	TRBV5-3	TRBJ2-5	NA
TGTGCCAGCAGTTACCCCAGAAGCTACAGCAATCAGCCCCAGCATTTT	CASSYPRSYSNQPQHF	NA	TRBV6-5	TRBJ1-5	NA
TGTGCCAGCAGCAACATCGGAGACTACAATGAGCAGTTCTTC	CASSNIGDYNEQFF	many	TRBV7-2	TRBJ2-1	NA
TGTGCCAGCTCCGGGGACAGTCAAGAGACCCAGTACTTC	CASSGDSQETQYF	NA	TRBV18	TRBJ2-5	TRBD1
TGTGCCAGCAAGGTAGCGGGGAGCACAGATACGCAGTATTTT	CASKVAGSTDTQYF	many	TRBV2	TRBJ2-3	TRBD2
TGCGCCAGCAGCTCGGGAGCAGGTACCTACGAGCAGTACTTC	CASSSGAGTYEQYF	NA	TRBV4-1	TRBJ2-7	NA
TGCAGTGCTAGAGAGTCTAGCGGGGGATACACCGGGGAGCTGTTTTTT	CSARESSGGYTGELFF	NA	TRBV20-1	TRBJ2-2	TRBD2
TGTGCCAGCAGTTCACTAGCGACAGACAATGAGCAGTTCTTC	CASSSLATDNEQFF	many	TRBV6-6	TRBJ2-1	TRBD2
TGCGCCCGCAGCCAAGCCCCGACAGGGGTAGTCCATGGCTACACCTTC	CARSQAPTGVVHGYTF	NA	TRBV4-1	TRBJ1-2	TRBD1
TGCGCCAGCAGCCCCGGGGGTAGCGGGGGACCCACAGATACGCAGTATTTT	CASSPGGSGGPTDTQYF	NA	TRBV4-3	TRBJ2-3	TRBD2
TGTGCCAGCAGCTTCCTAGAGGTCCAGGGGACCGGGGAGCTGTTTTTT	CASSFLEVQGTGELFF	many	TRBV5-4	TRBJ2-2	NA
TGTGCCAGCAGTTACGGGGGTGTCACAGATACGCAGTATTTT	CASSYGGVTDTQYF	many	TRBV6-5	TRBJ2-3	NA
TGTGCCAGCAGCGTAGATGCGGGAGCGAGCACAGATACGCAGTATTTT	CASSVDAGASTDTQYF	many	TRBV9	TRBJ2-3	TRBD2
TGTGCCAGCAGTTTCGACACCGGGACTCCCTACGAGCAGTACTTC	CASSFDTGTPYEQYF	NA	TRBV27	TRBJ2-7	NA
TGTGCCAGCAGCTTCTGGGGTAATGCCCAAGAGGCCCAGTACTTC	CASSFWGNAQEAQYF	NA	TRBV27	TRBJ2-5	NA
TGTGCCAGTTCCGGCGTGGTTCTTGCCAAAAACATTCAGTACTTC	CASSGVVLAKNIQYF	few	TRBV19	TRBJ2-4	NA
TGTGCCAGCAGCCCCCTTGGCGGGAGCCGCGATACGCAGTATTTT	CASSPLGGSRDTQYF	many	TRBV11-2	TRBJ2-3	TRBD2
TGTGCCAGCAGCCAATTCGAACCCTCCTCCTACGAGCAGTACTTC	CASSQFEPSSYEQYF	NA	TRBV3-2	TRBJ2-7	NA
TGTGCCAGCAGCTTAAGTTTGGTGAGTCGGGACAGAAACACAGATACGCAGTATTTT	CASSLSLVSRDRNTDTQYF	few	TRBV7-9	TRBJ2-3	TRBD1
TGTGCCAGCAGTTCTGGACTGGCGGGGCAGCCCCAGCATTTT	CASSSGLAGQPQHF	many	TRBV6-5	TRBJ1-5	NA
TGTGCCAGCGGACAGGGGATGACTGAAGCTTTCTTT	CASGQGMTEAFF	many	TRBV7-6	TRBJ1-1	TRBD1
TGCAGCGTTGAAGAGGAATCATACGAGCAGTACTTC	CSVEEESYEQYF	many	TRBV29-1	TRBJ2-7	NA
TGCAGCGTTGGGGGGGGACAGGGGAACACCGGGGAGCTGTTTTTT	CSVGGGQGNTGELFF	few	TRBV29-1	TRBJ2-2	TRBD1
TGTGCCAGCAGTTTGGCTCCCTCCTACAATGAGCAGTTCTTC	CASSLAPSYNEQFF	NA	TRBV28	TRBJ2-1	NA